This note documents a single T cell receptor (beta chain) sequence. A junction end diverges from the germline sequence, so it may reflect a read error. This CDR3 has 13 residues. Looked up from germline, CDR1 is SSHAT and CDR2 is FNYEAQ (reference sequence). This sample was included in a study of blood T cell repertoires in COVID-19. Some clones are missing from TCRdb's copy, which holds only in-frame ones; the method was immunoSEQ multiplex PCR. The data contain 260,000 or so clones, about 80% of them singletons. Sequenced input: peripheral blood. This clonotype originated in a human donor in a cohort sampled during active COVID-19. This chain uses TRBV7-7 with TRBJ2-1; D is undetermined. The CDR3 spells CASSLGLNNEQFF. The CDR3, as DNA: TGTGCTAGCAGCTTAGGTCTAAACAATGAGCAGTTCTTC.